These 30 T cell receptor beta chains originate from one sample sequenced in a study of monozygotic twins with cystic fibrosis. Clones were sequenced by immunoSEQ multiplex PCR, and TCRdb holds only the in-frame ones, with some missing. This sample has approximately 34,000 clones; under 90% occur once, and the top ten carry around 1.5%. Sequenced input: blood. Every receptor here comes from a girl aged 2-10 years with cystic fibrosis.

The rearrangement links TRBV6-5 to TRBJ2-7; no definite D call. Trimming took 4 bases from V and 0 from J, leaving 7 bases between them. CDR3 size: 13 residues. In germline, CDR1 is MNHEY, CDR2 SVGAGI. The CDR3 DNA reads as TGTGCCAGCAGTTCCCCTGTCTCCTACGAGCAGTACTTC. Its protein product is CASSSPVSYEQYF.

This sequence joins TRBV18 and TRBJ1-5; 9 bases agree with TRBD1. Germline V lookup: CDR1 KGHSH, CDR2 LQKENI. Trimming removed 4 bases from V and 6 bases from J; junction bases left unmatched: 4. The CDR3 totals 14 residues. The CDR3 nucleotides read TGTGCCAGCTCACGTGAGACAGGGGGTCAGCCCCAGCATTTT. Protein: CASSRETGGQPQHF.

V gene TRBV2 combines with J gene TRBJ1-1; D might be TRBD1 (6 bases). V dropped 8 bases and J dropped 4 bases, with 14 bases sitting between them. The CDR3 has 13 amino acids. Germline CDR1 and CDR2: SNHLY and FYNNEI. The CDR3 here is CASVAQGSTEAFF. CDR3 sequence (DNA): TGTGCCAGCGTAGCCCAGGGGAGCACTGAAGCTTTCTTT.

V usage is TRBV5-6 and J usage is TRBJ1-1; 9 nucleotides match TRBD1. Germline CDR1 SGHDT, CDR2 YYEEEE. The junction had 16 bases not matched to a gene; V was cut back by 1 base and J by 3 bases. The CDR3 has 19 amino acids. CDR3 amino acids: CASSLMVVWTGEGYTEAFF. In nucleotides, the CDR3 is TGTGCCAGCAGCTTGATGGTGGTATGGACAGGGGAAGGATACACTGAAGCTTTCTTT.

The table lists this clone with a count of one. The chain uses TRBV7-9 and TRBJ2-7; TRBD1 matches 8 bases. This CDR3 region has 15 residues. Germline CDR1 SEHNR, CDR2 FQNEAQ (reference sequence). V shed 0 bases and J 2 bases; nucleotides not matched to a gene: 3. The CDR3 DNA is TGTGCCAGCAGCTTAGCAACGACAGGGGCCTACGAGCAGTACTTC. It specifies CASSLATTGAYEQYF.

The V call is TRBV6-1, the J call TRBJ2-1; possible D gene TRBD2, 6 bases. Germline V gene sequence: CDR1 MNHNS, CDR2 SASEGT. Trimming removed 1 base at V and 6 bases at J, with 13 bases between. CDR3 length: 15 residues. Here the CDR3 reads CASSEGLAWGNEQFF. The CDR3 region has the DNA TGTGCCAGCAGTGAAGGGCTAGCGTGGGGCAATGAGCAGTTCTTC.

This clone was recorded once. The chain uses TRBV18 and TRBJ2-1; no reliable D call. The CDR3 sequence is 14 residues long. Germline V CDR1 and CDR2: KGHSH, LQKENI. With 0 bases removed from V and 6 bases from J, the gap between germline ends came to 9 bases. CDR3 region: CASSPPETSNEQFF. The CDR3 DNA sequence: TGTGCCAGCTCACCACCGGAGACCTCCAATGAGCAGTTCTTC.

The V and J genes are TRBV5-1 and TRBJ2-7; D is possibly TRBD2 (5 bases). Germline lookup yields CDR1 SGHRS and CDR2 YFSETQ. The CDR3 is 15 amino acids. V was cut by 0 bases and J by 3 bases, with 13 bases left in between. This chain's CDR3 is CASSLDSGGSYEQYF. CDR3 DNA: TGCGCCAGCAGCTTGGATTCAGGAGGTAGCTACGAGCAGTACTTC.

This chain links TRBV6-1 with TRBJ2-7; the D gene could be TRBD1 or TRBD2 (7 bases each). CDR1 and CDR2 (germline): MNHNS, SASEGT. The CDR3 length is 13 residues. With 8 bases removed from V and 4 bases from J, the gap between germline ends came to 15 bases. CDR3 nucleotide sequence: TGTGCCAGCTCAGGGGGGGCCGTATACGAGCAGTACTTC. Protein: CASSGGAVYEQYF.

This chain uses TRBV4-1 with TRBJ1-5, with D uncertain. With 2 bases removed from V and 5 bases from J, the gap between germline ends came to 10 bases. Germline V gene sequence: CDR1 MGHRA, CDR2 YSYEKL. The CDR3 consists of 14 residues. CDR3 sequence: CASSQIRIHQPQHF. The CDR3 nucleotides read TGCGCCAGCAGCCAAATACGCATTCATCAGCCCCAGCATTTT.

V usage is TRBV7-2 and J usage is TRBJ1-6; D remains unclear. The V and J ends lost 4 bases and 6 bases respectively, with 16 bases between them. This CDR3 spans 16 amino acids. Germline CDR1 is SGHTA and CDR2 is FQGNSA. DNA of the CDR3: TGTGCCAGCAGCTCCCGTACAAGGGCCATTAATTCACCCCTCCACTTT. Its translation: CASSSRTRAINSPLHF.

In its sample, this clone was seen a few times. This chain uses TRBV10-1 with TRBJ1-6, with D unclear. This CDR3 is built from 9 residues. Trimming shortened V by 7 bases and J by 8 bases, and 0 bases separated the two germline ends. CDR1 and CDR2 from the germline V gene are WNHNN and SYGVQD (reference sequence). CDR3 protein: CASNSPLHF. As DNA, the CDR3 is TGCGCCAGCAATTCACCCCTCCACTTT.

In its sample, this clone was seen a few times. CDR3 loop: CASSVWADANSGNTIYF. Here the CDR3 DNA reads TGTGCCAGCAGCGTATGGGCCGACGCCAACTCTGGAAACACCATATATTTT. This chain joins TRBV9 and TRBJ1-3; D uncertain. The CDR3 is 17 residues long. Germline V gene lookup returns CDR1 SGDLS and CDR2 YYNGEE. V was shortened by 1 base and J by 0 bases, with 14 bases between the two germline ends.

The chain links TRBV7-2 to TRBJ1-1, with TRBD1 identical over 10 bases. Germline CDR1 is SGHTA and CDR2 is FQGNSA. The CDR3 has 12 amino acids. Trimming cost V 2 bases and J 10 bases; bases outside gene matches: 1. The CDR3 sequence: CASSLRQGAAFF. The CDR3 DNA reads as TGTGCCAGCAGCTTACGACAGGGGGCAGCTTTCTTT.

The chain uses TRBV4-1 and TRBJ2-7; possibly TRBD1 for D (6 bases). Germline V gene lookup returns CDR1 MGHRA and CDR2 YSYEKL. The V gene lost 0 bases and the J gene lost 4 bases, with 16 bases spanning the gap. The CDR3 spans 16 residues. The CDR3 DNA is TGCGCCAGCAGCCAAGATAGGACAGAGGGTATATACGAGCAGTACTTC. Protein: CASSQDRTEGIYEQYF.

V gene TRBV27 combines with J gene TRBJ2-1; D is uncertain. This CDR3 spans 15 amino acids. CDR1 MNHEY and CDR2 SMNVEV come from the germline V gene (reference sequence). The ends were cut back, 3 bases at V and 0 bases at J, with 9 bases in the middle. The CDR3 spells CASSFSEISYNEQFF. The CDR3 DNA reads as TGTGCCAGCAGTTTCTCGGAAATCTCCTACAATGAGCAGTTCTTC.

The V gene is TRBV4-3, the J gene TRBJ2-7; 7 nucleotides align to TRBD2. The V segment lost 2 bases and the J segment 6 bases; nucleotides outside the gene matches: 16. The CDR3 consists of 17 residues. Germline V gives CDR1 LGHNA, CDR2 YSLEER. CDR3 nucleotides: TGCGCCAGCAGCCAAACTTCGGGTCTAGCGGAGGTCTCCGAGCAGTACTTC. Amino acids: CASSQTSGLAEVSEQYF.

The chain is built from TRBV5-1 and TRBJ2-5, with 7 bases that match TRBD2. The CDR3 has 15 residues. V was pared by 0 bases and J by 1 base, with 3 bases of the junction left unmatched. Per the germline V gene, CDR1 is SGHRS and CDR2 is YFSETQ. DNA of the CDR3: TGCGCCAGCAGCTTGGAAAGCGGGGCCCAAGAGACCCAGTACTTC. Amino acids: CASSLESGAQETQYF.

The rearrangement uses TRBV5-1 and TRBJ1-4; 7 bases are a match to TRBD1. Germline V gene sequence: CDR1 SGHRS, CDR2 YFSETQ. There are 14 residues in the CDR3. Unmatched junction bases numbered 7, after V lost 8 bases and J lost 3 bases. CDR3: CASRDSPSNEKLFF. For the CDR3, the DNA is TGCGCCAGTCGGGACAGTCCATCTAATGAAAAACTGTTTTTT.

This clone has only a few counts. The rearrangement links TRBV15 to TRBJ1-6; D is possibly TRBD1 (5 bases). Trimming shortened V by 1 base and J by 7 bases, and 11 bases separated the two germline ends. CDR1 is LNHNV and CDR2 is YYDKDF in the germline V gene (reference sequence). This CDR3 is built from 15 residues. CDR3 region: CATSRGWGWNSPLHF. The CDR3 DNA reads as TGTGCCACCAGCAGAGGGTGGGGCTGGAATTCACCCCTCCACTTT.

The chain joins TRBV2 to TRBJ2-7, with D perhaps assigned TRBD1 or TRBD2 (6 bases each). This CDR3 has 15 residues. Trimming cost V 1 base and J 1 base, with 11 bases left between them. Germline CDR1 and CDR2: SNHLY and FYNNEI. The CDR3 DNA reads TGTGCCAGCAGTGAAGGCGGGACACCTTCCTACGAGCAGTACTTC. Amino acid sequence: CASSEGGTPSYEQYF.

CDR3 DNA: TGTGCCAGCAGCGCACTTCTCACAGATACGCAGTATTTT. Translation: CASSALLTDTQYF. This sequence joins TRBV5-6 and TRBJ2-3; D not certain. The germline CDR1 and CDR2 sequences are SGHDT and YYEEEE. The CDR3 spans 13 residues. The V end lost 4 bases, the J end lost 2 bases, and 8 bases lay between the germline ends.

The rearrangement joins TRBV6-5 to TRBJ1-1, with TRBD1 matching over 7 bases. From germline, CDR1 is MNHEY and CDR2 SVGAGI. The ends lost 6 bases at V and 1 base at J; junction bases unmatched: 2. This CDR3 is 13 amino acids long. The chain's CDR3 is CASRRQGNTEAFF. For the CDR3, the DNA is TGTGCCAGCAGAAGACAGGGGAACACTGAAGCTTTCTTT.

V and J are TRBV7-2 and TRBJ2-7, with TRBD1 identical over 8 bases. Trimming removed 1 base from V and 2 bases from J; junction bases left unmatched: 4. The CDR3 is 15 residues long. Germline V gene data show CDR1 as SGHTA and CDR2 as FQGNSA. The CDR3 sequence: CASSLGGTGPYEQYF. CDR3 nucleotide sequence: TGTGCCAGCAGCTTAGGCGGGACAGGTCCCTACGAGCAGTACTTC. Combining the CDR3 with reference TRBV7-2 and TRBJ2-7 gives the whole variable domain GAGVSQSPSNKVTEKGKDVELRCDPISGHTALYWYRQSLGQGLEFLIYFQGNSAPDKSGLPSDRFSAERTGGSVSTLTIQRTQQEDSAVYLCASSLGGTGPYEQYFGPGTRLTVT.

The chain carries TRBV5-7 and TRBJ2-1; 8 bases line up with TRBD1. TRBV5-7 carries the ORF label, with uncertain function. The CDR3 sequence is 14 residues long. Losses at the gene ends were 3 bases for V and 6 bases for J; bases not matched to a gene: 5. The CDR3 nucleotides are TGTGCCAGCAGCTGCCGAGGACAGGGCAATGAGCAGTTCTTC. This translates into CASSCRGQGNEQFF.

The chain has TRBV7-8 and TRBJ2-2; perhaps TRBD2 as D (7 bases). The CDR3 runs to 16 residues. V was shortened by 1 base and J by 5 bases, with 14 bases between the two germline ends. Germline V CDR1 and CDR2: SGHVS, FQNEAQ. Written as DNA, the CDR3 is TGTGCCAGCAGCTTAGGGCGGGGGCGCGGGACCGGGGAGCTGTTTTTT. It codes for CASSLGRGRGTGELFF.

V and J are TRBV13 and TRBJ2-3, with 9 bases lining up with TRBD2. The germline V gene has CDR1 PRHDT and CDR2 FYEKMQ (reference sequence). The CDR3 spans 18 residues. Losses at the gene ends were 1 base for V and 0 bases for J; bases not matched to a gene: 8. This chain's CDR3 is CASSLVIAGALSTDTQYF. In DNA form, the CDR3 reads TGTGCCAGCAGCTTAGTGATAGCGGGGGCCCTCAGCACAGATACGCAGTATTTT.

The rearrangement uses TRBV15 and TRBJ1-2, with no clear D. V lost 1 base and J 2 bases, leaving 11 bases between the germline ends. The CDR3 totals 15 residues. Germline values: CDR1 LNHNV, CDR2 YYDKDF (reference sequence). CDR3 loop: CATSRVGDLNYGYTF. The CDR3 nucleotides are TGTGCCACCAGCAGAGTGGGAGATTTGAACTATGGCTACACCTTC.

V and J are TRBV5-1 and TRBJ2-7, with D maybe TRBD1 (6 bases). The CDR3 is 14 residues long. V lost 3 bases and J 4 bases, leaving 14 bases between the germline ends. The V gene's germline CDR1 is SGHRS and CDR2 YFSETQ. The CDR3 is CASSWGLDTYEQYF. In DNA, the CDR3 is TGCGCCAGCAGCTGGGGGCTTGATACGTACGAGCAGTACTTC. The complete variable domain, with remaining parts taken from reference TRBV5-1 and TRBJ2-7, reads KAGVTQTPRYLIKTRGQQVTLSCSPISGHRSVSWYQQTPGQGLQFLFEYFSETQRNKGNFPGRFSGRQFSNSRSEMNVSTLELGDSALYLCASSWGLDTYEQYFGPGTRLTVT.

The genes are TRBV29-1 and TRBJ1-1; 8 bases match TRBD1. The CDR3 runs 13 residues. Germline V gene sequence: CDR1 SQVTM, CDR2 ANQGSEA. With 7 bases clipped from V and 5 bases from J, the junction kept 9 bases outside the gene matches. CDR3 region: CSAGQGAKTEAFF. DNA of the CDR3: TGCAGCGCTGGGCAGGGGGCGAAGACTGAAGCTTTCTTT.